These 20 T cell receptor beta chains were all obtained from the same sample, sequenced in a study of T cell changes during pregnancy in multiple sclerosis. Some clones are missing from TCRdb's copy, which holds only in-frame ones; the method was immunoSEQ multiplex PCR. The sample yields some 40,000 clones, nearly 90% seen once. The sequenced sample was CD8+ T cells from peripheral blood mononuclear cells, obtained in the first trimester of pregnancy. The receptor source for this set is a female donor with multiple sclerosis, enrolled in a pregnancy study.

This CDR3 is CASSPSSGGPTEQFF. The DNA of the CDR3 is TGCGCCAGCAGCCCCTCTAGCGGGGGGCCTACTGAGCAGTTCTTC. The chain joins TRBV4-1 to TRBJ2-1, with TRBD2 matching 11 bases. Germline trimming cut 4 bases from V and 9 bases from J; bases unmatched to any gene: 8. This CDR3 is 15 amino acids long. Per germline, CDR1 MGHRA and CDR2 YSYEKL.

This chain links TRBV5-6 with TRBJ1-2; TRBD1 matches 8 bases. CDR1 is SGHDT, CDR2 YYEEEE, per germline. CDR3 length: 15 amino acids. Trimming at V came to 2 bases and at J to 4 bases, leaving 7 bases not matched to a gene. The CDR3 spells CASSFSATGVYGYTF. The CDR3 DNA is TGTGCCAGCAGCTTTTCGGCGACAGGGGTCTATGGCTACACCTTC.

This chain connects TRBV7-8 to TRBJ1-1; D may be TRBD1 (6 bases). V lost 5 bases, J lost 1 base, and 17 bases lay in between. The length of the CDR3 is 16 residues. CDR1 is SGHVS, CDR2 FQNEAQ, per germline. The CDR3 region has the DNA TGTGCCAGCAGCCCTGCCAGGGGCGCACGGAACACTGAAGCTTTCTTT. Protein product: CASSPARGARNTEAFF.

J is TRBJ2-2 and V is TRBV2, with TRBD2 matching 9 bases. Germline trimming cut 10 bases from V and 7 bases from J; bases unmatched to any gene: 7. Germline V gene lookup returns CDR1 SNHLY and CDR2 FYNNEI. This CDR3 comprises 13 residues. The CDR3 reads CANGGGVRGELFF. The CDR3 bases are TGTGCCAACGGCGGGGGGGTGCGCGGGGAGCTGTTTTTT.

The CDR3 here is CASVSGQGSNEAFF. In DNA form, the CDR3 reads TGTGCCAGCGTCTCGGGACAGGGGTCTAATGAAGCTTTCTTT. The genes are TRBV6-5 and TRBJ1-1; 10 bases map to TRBD1. This CDR3 spans 14 amino acids. Trimming at V came to 8 bases and at J to 7 bases, leaving 10 bases not matched to a gene. The germline gives CDR1 MNHEY, CDR2 SVGAGI.

The chain links TRBV9 to TRBJ1-6; possibly TRBD1 for D (5 bases). CDR1 and CDR2 (germline): SGDLS, YYNGEE. Deletions cut 2 bases from V and 0 bases from J, with 15 bases between. The CDR3 is 18 residues long. As DNA, the CDR3 is TGTGCCAGCAGCGTGGGGGACTTCTCAAGCTCCTATAATTCACCCCTCCACTTT. Translation gives CASSVGDFSSSYNSPLHF.

The V call is TRBV9, the J call TRBJ1-2, with 8 bases lining up with TRBD1. V was clipped by 4 bases and J by 4 bases; unmatched bases: 3. From germline, CDR1 is SGDLS and CDR2 YYNGEE. This CDR3 region has 13 residues. The DNA for the CDR3 is TGTGCCAGCAGCTATACAGGGGGCTATGGCTACACCTTC. Translation gives CASSYTGGYGYTF.

J is TRBJ2-2 and V is TRBV7-8; D is perhaps TRBD1 (6 bases). Deletions cut 0 bases from V and 2 bases from J, with 16 bases between. CDR1 SGHVS and CDR2 FQNEAQ come from the germline V gene. The CDR3 runs to 18 residues. This chain's CDR3 is CASSLANRSTGNTGELFF. The CDR3, as DNA: TGTGCCAGCAGCTTAGCGAACAGGTCGACAGGAAACACCGGGGAGCTGTTTTTT.

The chain links TRBV7-9 to TRBJ1-2, with D possibly being TRBD1 (5 bases). Looked up from germline, CDR1 is SEHNR and CDR2 is FQNEAQ (reference sequence). V dropped 4 bases and J dropped 1 base, with 10 bases sitting between them. The CDR3 totals 14 residues. In nucleotides, the CDR3 is TGTGCCAGCAGCTCAGGGATGGGTAACTATGGCTACACCTTC. This codes for CASSSGMGNYGYTF.

The V gene is TRBV2, the J gene TRBJ1-3; D remains unclear. The CDR3 is made up of 14 amino acids. The V end lost 6 bases, the J end lost 0 bases, and 9 bases lay between the germline ends. Germline CDR1 is SNHLY and CDR2 is FYNNEI. CDR3 coding DNA: TGTGCCAGCAGGGCGGGGAGCTCTGGAAACACCATATATTTT. It translates to CASRAGSSGNTIYF.

The J gene is TRBJ2-1, the V gene TRBV7-2, with TRBD2 matching over 12 bases. The junction had 13 bases not matched to a gene; V was cut back by 5 bases and J by 14 bases. Germline CDR1 SGHTA, CDR2 FQGNSA. This CDR3 spans 15 amino acids. CDR3 sequence (DNA): TGTGCCAGCAGCCCCCTGGCTAGCGGGGGGGCCGGAAAGTTCTTC. Amino acid sequence: CASSPLASGGAGKFF.

The CDR3 sequence is CASSQDIARGRWNEQFF. The CDR3 region has the DNA TGTGCCAGCAGCCAAGATATCGCCAGGGGGCGCTGGAATGAGCAGTTCTTC. The chain recombines TRBV14 with TRBJ2-1, with 8 nucleotides matching TRBD1. Germline values: CDR1 SGHDN, CDR2 FVKESK. This CDR3 has 17 amino acids. V dropped 0 bases and J dropped 7; count of bases not matched to a gene: 11.

V gene TRBV6-6 combines with J gene TRBJ2-7, with 8 bases that match TRBD2. The V gene's germline CDR1 is MNHNY and CDR2 SVGAGI (reference sequence). V was pared by 4 bases and J by 7 bases, with 6 bases of the junction left unmatched. The CDR3 has 13 amino acids. CDR3 sequence reads: CASSLAGIREQYF. The CDR3, as DNA: TGTGCCAGCAGTTTAGCGGGGATTCGGGAGCAGTACTTC.

V is TRBV7-3 and J is TRBJ2-7; D may be TRBD1 (6 bases). The germline gives CDR1 SGHTA, CDR2 FQGTGA. The length of the CDR3 is 13 residues. V was trimmed by 2 bases and J by 5 bases, leaving 10 bases between them. The chain's CDR3 is CASSLYGGNEQYF. The CDR3 coding sequence is TGTGCCAGCAGCTTATATGGGGGCAACGAGCAGTACTTC. The full variable domain, its missing parts supplied by reference TRBV7-3 and TRBJ2-7, is GAGVSQTPSNKVTEKGKYVELRCDPISGHTALYWYRQSLGQGPEFLIYFQGTGAADDSGLPNDRFFAVRPEGSVSTLKIQRTERGDSAVYLCASSLYGGNEQYFGPGTRLTVT.

The chain employs TRBV11-2 and TRBJ1-6; D is possibly TRBD1 (5 bases). The CDR3 consists of 14 residues. The germline V gene has CDR1 SGHAT and CDR2 FQNNGV. The ends were cut back, 3 bases at V and 7 bases at J, with 10 bases in the middle. In DNA, the CDR3 is TGTGCCAGCAGCTTCGGGGGAGGCAATTCACCCCTCCACTTT. Protein sequence: CASSFGGGNSPLHF.

This chain uses TRBV15 with TRBJ1-1; the D gene is possibly TRBD1 (6 bases). Trimming removed 0 bases at V and 3 bases at J, with 14 bases between. From germline, CDR1 is LNHNV and CDR2 YYDKDF (reference sequence). The CDR3 contains 16 residues. CDR3 sequence reads: CATSRESQGMDTEAFF. The DNA for the CDR3 is TGTGCCACCAGCAGAGAAAGTCAGGGGATGGACACTGAAGCTTTCTTT.

The chain uses TRBV9 and TRBJ2-5, with 9 bases identical to TRBD1. Judging by the DNA end, TRBJ2-7 fits better; the J call may be wrong. Germline assignment: CDR1 SGDLS and CDR2 YYNGEE. This CDR3 has 16 residues. Written as DNA, the CDR3 is TGTGCCAGCAGCCAGGACAGGGGAGGCGGCTCCTACGAGCAGTACTTC. Translating it yields CASSQDRGGGSYEQYF.

The genes are TRBV14 and TRBJ2-2; D is unclear. This CDR3 is 16 amino acids long. Germline V gene lookup returns CDR1 SGHDN and CDR2 FVKESK. V lost 0 bases to trimming and J lost 0 bases, with 8 bases between them. The CDR3 loop reads CASSQEPATNTGELFF. Written as DNA, the CDR3 is TGTGCCAGCAGCCAAGAACCAGCGACGAACACCGGGGAGCTGTTTTTT. The full variable domain, its missing parts supplied by reference TRBV14 and TRBJ2-2, is EAGVTQFPSHSVIEKGQTVTLRCDPISGHDNLYWYRRVMGKEIKFLLHFVKESKQDESGMPNNRFLAERTGGTYSTLKVQPAELEDSGVYFCASSQEPATNTGELFFGEGSRLTVL.

This clone was seen a single time. V usage is TRBV5-5 and J usage is TRBJ1-4, with D possibly matching TRBD1 (6 bases). This CDR3 region has 15 residues. Trimming removed 4 bases from V and 0 bases from J, with 10 bases in between. Germline values: CDR1 SGHKS, CDR2 YYEKEE (reference sequence). In nucleotides, the CDR3 is TGTGCCAGCAGCCGTACAGGGCCAACTAATGAAAAACTGTTTTTT. It specifies CASSRTGPTNEKLFF. The full variable domain, in which reference TRBV5-5 and TRBJ1-4 provide the parts outside the CDR3, is DAGVTQSPTHLIKTRGQQVTLRCSPISGHKSVSWYQQVLGQGPQFIFQYYEKEERGRGNFPDRFSARQFPNYSSELNVNALLLGDSALYLCASSRTGPTNEKLFFGSGTQLSVL.

J is TRBJ2-1 and V is TRBV6-5, with TRBD2 identical over 7 bases. The CDR3 contains 15 residues. J gave up 0 bases and V 4 bases, and 3 bases lay outside the gene matches. Germline loops: CDR1 MNHEY, CDR2 SVGAGI. The CDR3 protein is CASSSGDYSYNEQFF. CDR3 coding DNA: TGTGCCAGCAGTTCCGGGGACTACTCCTACAATGAGCAGTTCTTC.